The rows below give T cell receptor beta chains drawn from one sample of a study of beta chain features in type 1 diabetes. The protocol was immunoSEQ multiplex PCR, while the TCRdb copy is restricted to in-frame clones and leaves out a portion. This sample has 450,000 to 550,000 clones, with 30% found just once. Material: naive CD4+ T cells from blood. The receptors originated from a young man in good health. The CDR3 runs from the conserved cysteine through the conserved F or W. Fields, in order: D gene, J gene, V gene, clone size, CDR3 protein, CDR3 DNA. D genes are given only for firm matches. Expanded clones are given a class, and other clones once, few, many or no size at all.

D: TRBD1; J: TRBJ2-7; V: TRBV30; size: few; CDR3: CAWSQDRSSYEQYF; DNA: TGTGCCTGGAGCCAGGACAGGTCCTCCTACGAGCAGTACTTC
D: TRBD1; J: TRBJ2-5; V: TRBV5-1; size: few; CDR3: CASSLAGTGQETQYF; DNA: TGCGCCAGCAGCTTGGCCGGGACAGGACAAGAGACCCAGTACTTC
D: TRBD1; J: TRBJ2-7; V: TRBV15; size: -; CDR3: CATSRGSGGLEQYF; DNA: TGTGCCACCAGCAGAGGTTCAGGGGGTCTCGAGCAGTACTTC
D: TRBD1; J: TRBJ1-5; V: TRBV7-8; size: few; CDR3: CASSLAGGGQPQHF; DNA: TGTGCCAGCAGCTTAGCAGGGGGCGGTCAGCCCCAGCATTTT
D: -; J: TRBJ2-1; V: TRBV30; size: -; CDR3: CAWSEGLDNEQFF; DNA: TGTGCCTGGAGTGAGGGACTTGACAATGAGCAGTTCTTC
D: -; J: TRBJ1-2; V: TRBV10-3; size: -; CDR3: CAISESASYGYTF; DNA: TGTGCCATCAGTGAGAGTGCAAGCTATGGCTACACCTTC
D: TRBD1; J: TRBJ1-2; V: TRBV30; size: few; CDR3: CAWSVRRQGFGYGYTF; DNA: TGTGCCTGGAGTGTGCGGAGACAGGGGTTTGGCTATGGCTACACCTTC
D: -; J: TRBJ1-2; V: TRBV19; size: few; CDR3: CASRHGGGYGYTF; DNA: TGTGCCAGTAGACACGGAGGGGGCTATGGCTACACCTTC
D: -; J: TRBJ2-5; V: TRBV14; size: few; CDR3: CASSTRGVGTQYF; DNA: TGTGCCAGCTCTACGAGGGGCGTGGGGACCCAGTACTTC
D: -; J: TRBJ2-5; V: TRBV6-5; size: -; CDR3: CASSYGRQETQYF; DNA: TGTGCCAGCAGTTACGGCCGGCAAGAGACCCAGTACTTC
D: -; J: TRBJ2-7; V: TRBV15; size: few; CDR3: CATSKSGRPSTGYEQYF; DNA: TGTGCCACCAGCAAGTCAGGGCGGCCTTCGACAGGCTACGAGCAGTACTTC
D: -; J: TRBJ1-4; V: TRBV30; size: -; CDR3: CAWSDTSKQLGELFF; DNA: TGTGCCTGGAGTGACACGAGTAAACAGTTGGGGGAACTGTTTTTT
D: -; J: TRBJ1-2; V: TRBV19; size: few; CDR3: CASSIGQEYGYTF; DNA: TGTGCCAGTAGTATAGGACAGGAGTATGGCTACACCTTC
D: TRBD2; J: TRBJ2-7; V: TRBV25-1; size: few; CDR3: CASSEFRTSEGEQYF; DNA: TGTGCCAGCAGTGAATTCCGGACTAGCGAAGGCGAGCAGTACTTC
D: TRBD1; J: TRBJ2-5; V: TRBV6-6; size: -; CDR3: CASSRPDRGEETQYF; DNA: TGTGCCAGCAGCCGCCCCGACAGGGGGGAAGAGACCCAGTACTTC
D: -; J: TRBJ1-2; V: TRBV25-1; size: -; CDR3: CASSESGRAYGYTF; DNA: TGTGCCAGCAGTGAATCTGGCAGGGCCTATGGCTACACCTTC
D: -; J: TRBJ2-7; V: TRBV28; size: -; CDR3: CASSSLGTPSYEQYF; DNA: TGTGCCAGCAGTTCCCTCGGGACACCTTCCTACGAGCAGTACTTC
D: -; J: TRBJ2-1; V: TRBV7-2; size: -; CDR3: CASSLWYNEQFF; DNA: TGTGCCAGCAGCTTGTGGTACAATGAGCAGTTCTTC
D: TRBD2; J: TRBJ2-1; V: TRBV4-2; size: few; CDR3: CASSPFERDYNEQFF; DNA: TGTGCCAGCAGCCCGTTCGAGCGGGACTACAATGAGCAGTTCTTC
D: TRBD2; J: TRBJ2-1; V: TRBV29-1; size: -; CDR3: CSVESGRYEQFF; DNA: TGCAGCGTTGAAAGCGGGAGGTATGAGCAGTTCTTC
D: -; J: TRBJ2-7; V: TRBV5-1; size: -; CDR3: CASTEPGLIYEQYF; DNA: TGCGCCAGCACCGAACCGGGACTTATCTACGAGCAGTACTTC
D: TRBD1; J: TRBJ1-1; V: TRBV29-1; size: -; CDR3: CSVGTGGNTEAFF; DNA: TGCAGCGTAGGTACAGGGGGGAACACTGAAGCTTTCTTT
D: TRBD2; J: TRBJ2-1; V: TRBV28; size: -; CDR3: CASSFGGTSGTQQFF; DNA: TGTGCCAGCAGTTTCGGCGGGACTAGCGGGACCCAGCAGTTCTTC
D: TRBD1; J: TRBJ2-2; V: TRBV2; size: few; CDR3: CASKPGQAATTGELFF; DNA: TGTGCCAGCAAACCGGGACAGGCAGCCACCACCGGGGAGCTGTTTTTT
D: -; J: TRBJ1-2; V: TRBV14; size: -; CDR3: CASSLQLDYGYTF; DNA: TGTGCCAGCAGCCTTCAACTGGACTATGGCTACACCTTC
D: -; J: TRBJ2-1; V: TRBV29-1; size: few; CDR3: CSVETDVFASYNEQFF; DNA: TGCAGCGTTGAGACAGACGTATTTGCCTCCTACAATGAGCAGTTCTTC
D: TRBD2; J: TRBJ2-5; V: TRBV6-6; size: once; CDR3: CASSSIAGDLETQYF; DNA: TGTGCCAGCAGTTCGATAGCGGGAGATCTGGAGACCCAGTACTTC
D: TRBD2; J: TRBJ2-7; V: TRBV27; size: -; CDR3: CAASRLAGAYEQYF; DNA: TGTGCCGCTAGTCGGCTAGCGGGAGCATACGAGCAGTACTTC
D: -; J: TRBJ1-2; V: TRBV7-2; size: -; CDR3: CASSLAGIGYTF; DNA: TGTGCCAGCAGCTTGGCAGGGATAGGCTACACCTTC
D: TRBD1; J: TRBJ2-7; V: TRBV19; size: once; CDR3: CASRDRGHEQYF; DNA: TGTGCCAGTCGGGACAGGGGCCACGAGCAGTACTTC
D: -; J: TRBJ2-1; V: TRBV15; size: -; CDR3: CATSRDFGEKFF; DNA: TGTGCCACCAGCAGAGATTTCGGGGAAAAGTTCTTC
D: -; J: TRBJ1-2; V: TRBV7-9; size: -; CDR3: CASSFPLVGGYTF; DNA: TGTGCCAGCAGCTTCCCATTGGTTGGGGGCTACACCTTC
D: -; J: TRBJ2-6; V: TRBV6-5; size: few; CDR3: CASSYGGSGANVLTF; DNA: TGTGCCAGCAGTTACGGTGGGTCTGGGGCCAACGTCCTGACTTTC
D: -; J: TRBJ2-1; V: TRBV7-2; size: few; CDR3: CASSSDLYNEQFF; DNA: TGTGCCAGCAGCTCGGACCTTTACAATGAGCAGTTCTTC
D: TRBD2; J: TRBJ2-3; V: TRBV19; size: -; CDR3: CASSRGTSGSTDTQYF; DNA: TGTGCCAGTAGTCGTGGGACTAGCGGGAGCACAGATACGCAGTATTTT
D: -; J: TRBJ2-6; V: TRBV7-2; size: -; CDR3: CASTLTGSGANVLTF; DNA: TGTGCCAGCACCCTGACAGGCTCTGGGGCCAACGTCCTGACTTTC
D: -; J: TRBJ2-3; V: TRBV27; size: -; CDR3: CASSFGLFTDTQYF; DNA: TGTGCCAGCAGTTTTGGGCTGTTCACAGATACGCAGTATTTT
D: -; J: TRBJ2-3; V: TRBV7-6; size: -; CDR3: CASSQWGATQYF; DNA: TGTGCCAGCAGCCAATGGGGGGCCACGCAGTATTTT
D: -; J: TRBJ1-1; V: TRBV6-5; size: -; CDR3: CASTQWGNTEAFF; DNA: TGTGCCAGCACCCAGTGGGGGAACACTGAAGCTTTCTTT
D: -; J: TRBJ2-2; V: TRBV29-1; size: few; CDR3: CSVGMTALNTGELFF; DNA: TGCAGCGTTGGGATGACGGCCCTGAACACCGGGGAGCTGTTTTTT
D: -; J: TRBJ2-7; V: TRBV23-1; size: few; CDR3: CASSQLGAGYEQYF; DNA: TGCGCCAGCAGTCAATTAGGGGCGGGCTACGAGCAGTACTTC
D: TRBD2; J: TRBJ2-1; V: TRBV14; size: few; CDR3: CASSQEGTSGRYDEQFF; DNA: TGTGCCAGCAGCCAAGAGGGGACTAGCGGGAGGTACGATGAGCAGTTCTTC
D: -; J: TRBJ2-5; V: TRBV9; size: few; CDR3: CASSVASYAQETQYF; DNA: TGTGCCAGCAGCGTAGCTAGCTACGCTCAAGAGACCCAGTACTTC
D: -; J: TRBJ2-3; V: TRBV5-4; size: -; CDR3: CASSPKGGLSTDTQYF; DNA: TGTGCCAGCAGCCCGAAGGGGGGGCTTAGCACAGATACGCAGTATTTT
D: TRBD2; J: TRBJ2-1; V: TRBV11-2; size: -; CDR3: CASRLVSGGNEQFF; DNA: TGTGCCAGCAGACTCGTAAGCGGGGGTAATGAGCAGTTCTTC
D: TRBD1; J: TRBJ1-2; V: TRBV29-1; size: few; CDR3: CSGATGWANYGYTF; DNA: TGCAGCGGCGCGACAGGGTGGGCCAACTATGGCTACACCTTC
D: -; J: TRBJ2-1; V: TRBV11-2; size: few; CDR3: CASSLVPNEQFF; DNA: TGTGCCAGCAGCTTAGTTCCCAATGAGCAGTTCTTC
D: TRBD2; J: TRBJ2-2; V: TRBV7-3; size: few; CDR3: CASSLTPTSGRGNTGELFF; DNA: TGTGCCAGCAGCTTAACGCCGACTAGCGGGAGAGGTAACACCGGGGAGCTGTTTTTT
D: -; J: TRBJ2-7; V: TRBV21-1; size: few; CDR3: CASSKGDRRSYEQYF; DNA: TGTGCCAGCAGCAAAGGGGACAGGCGCTCCTACGAGCAGTACTTC
D: -; J: TRBJ2-7; V: TRBV27; size: -; CDR3: CASSGPGLMHLRKQYF; DNA: TGTGCCAGCTCCGGACCGGGACTGATGCACCTACGAAAGCAGTACTTC
D: TRBD1; J: TRBJ1-2; V: TRBV7-2; size: few; CDR3: CASSTRTGADYGYTF; DNA: TGTGCCAGCAGCACAAGGACAGGGGCCGACTATGGCTACACCTTC
D: -; J: TRBJ2-1; V: TRBV30; size: -; CDR3: CARTSASASYNEQFF; DNA: TGTGCCCGAACGTCGGCTAGCGCCTCCTACAATGAGCAGTTCTTC
D: -; J: TRBJ2-2; V: TRBV7-2; size: -; CDR3: CASSLGREYHGELFF; DNA: TGTGCCAGCAGCTTAGGACGGGAGTATCACGGGGAGCTGTTTTTT
D: -; J: TRBJ2-5; V: TRBV5-1; size: few; CDR3: CASSYVGQGQGETQYF; DNA: TGCGCCAGCAGCTACGTGGGGCAGGGGCAGGGAGAGACCCAGTACTTC
D: -; J: TRBJ1-5; V: TRBV30; size: few; CDR3: CAWSPLWGRDSNQPQHF; DNA: TGTGCCTGGAGTCCCTTGTGGGGGAGGGATAGCAATCAGCCCCAGCATTTT
D: -; J: TRBJ2-1; V: TRBV7-9; size: -; CDR3: CASSLGGFDEQFF; DNA: TGTGCCAGCAGCTTAGGGGGGTTCGATGAGCAGTTCTTC
D: TRBD1; J: TRBJ1-1; V: TRBV29-1; size: few; CDR3: CSAETGRDTEAFF; DNA: TGCAGCGCCGAGACAGGGAGGGACACTGAAGCTTTCTTT
D: TRBD1; J: TRBJ2-3; V: TRBV25-1; size: few; CDR3: CASSATGTTDTQYF; DNA: TGTGCCAGCAGCGCGACAGGGACCACAGATACGCAGTATTTT
D: -; J: TRBJ2-3; V: TRBV18; size: -; CDR3: CASSPLQYADTQYF; DNA: TGTGCCAGCTCACCCCTCCAGTATGCAGATACGCAGTATTTT
D: -; J: TRBJ2-3; V: TRBV6-1; size: -; CDR3: CASSEQGPDTQYF; DNA: TGTGCCAGCAGTGAACAGGGACCAGATACGCAGTATTTT